This T cell receptor beta chain emerged from a study of blood T cell repertoires in COVID-19. Across the study: Sample material is recorded as cDNA or gDNA derived from T cells, B-cell-depleted T cells, or PBMCs.

Study processing details: Reference gene primer amplification gave nucleated cell count estimates. The assay was immunoSEQ multiplex PCR, and TCRdb's table has in-frame clones only and misses some. V and J calls plus clone size are reproduced from that table; the DNA served to infer D and trimming. The repertoire holds over 120,000 clones, with 75% to 85% as singletons. This clone showed up just once. Sequenced sample: peripheral blood. The sequence was obtained from a man aged 70-80 years who had recovered from COVID-19.

CDR3 loop: CASSLVASMGNTQYF. DNA of the CDR3: TGTGCCAGCAGTTTGGTAGCGTCAATGGGGAATACGCAGTATTTT. V and J are TRBV6-5 and TRBJ2-3; weak D call: TRBD2 (5 bases). This CDR3 spans 15 amino acids. Germline lookup yields CDR1 MNHEY and CDR2 SVGAGI. V was shortened by 4 bases and J by 7 bases, with 18 bases between the two germline ends.